The 17 T cell receptor beta chains reported below all come from one sample, sequenced in a study of PD-1 blockade in classical Hodgkin lymphoma. Time point denoted: cycle 4 day 1 (C4D1), after more than five weeks of nivolumab. Every single patient, without exception, relapsed after autologous stem cell transplantation, and brentuximab vedotin exposure varied. CD8+ T cell isolation from thawed PBMCs was performed by magnetic negative selection. TCRdb keeps only in-frame clones here, not all; method: immunoSEQ multiplex PCR. The sample carries 11,000 or so clones, around 84% recorded once. The source material was CD8+ T cells from blood, sampled before the fourth cycle of nivolumab. These TCRs come from a human donor with classical Hodgkin lymphoma. The donor label of this sample is uncertain.

The chain recombines TRBV19 with TRBJ1-1; 8 positions match TRBD1. V was pared by 6 bases and J by 0 bases, with 6 bases of the junction left unmatched. Germline V gives CDR1 LNHDA, CDR2 SQIVND (reference sequence). The CDR3 runs 15 residues. CDR3 sequence reads: CASSPRTGLNTEAFF. The CDR3 DNA sequence: TGTGCCAGTAGCCCCCGGACAGGGCTGAACACTGAAGCTTTCTTT.

The chain employs TRBV6-5 and TRBJ2-7, with TRBD2 matching 8 bases. The V segment lost 4 bases and the J segment 2 bases; nucleotides outside the gene matches: 4. There are 14 residues in the CDR3. Germline CDR1 MNHEY, CDR2 SVGAGI. The CDR3 sequence is CASSSTGGAYEQYF. CDR3 in DNA: TGTGCCAGCAGTTCGACGGGGGGGGCCTACGAGCAGTACTTC.

This clone came up once. The chain uses TRBV10-2 and TRBJ2-5; D possibly corresponds to TRBD2 (5 bases). The J call may be mistaken, given a closer DNA end match to TRBJ2-7. Germline V lookup: CDR1 WSHSY, CDR2 SAAADI. This CDR3 contains 15 residues. CDR3 amino acids: CASSDLLEYGDEQYF. CDR3 DNA: TGCGCCAGCAGTGATCTCCTAGAGTACGGGGACGAGCAGTACTTC.

The chain combines TRBV11-2 with TRBJ1-1; tentatively, D is TRBD1 (6 bases). Germline V gene sequence: CDR1 SGHAT, CDR2 FQNNGV. Trimming cost V 5 bases and J 6 bases, with 16 bases left between them. This CDR3 comprises 14 residues. As DNA, the CDR3 is TGTGCCAGCAGCACGATGACAGGAGACGCTGAAGCTTTCTTT. Its translation: CASSTMTGDAEAFF.

V and J are TRBV6-5 and TRBJ2-5, with 9 bases lining up with TRBD2. The V segment lost 4 bases and the J segment 2 bases; nucleotides outside the gene matches: 5. Looked up from germline, CDR1 is MNHEY and CDR2 is SVGAGI. CDR3 size: 15 residues. CDR3 sequence: CASSFSGSGQETQYF. CDR3 nucleotide sequence: TGTGCCAGCAGTTTTAGCGGGAGTGGGCAAGAGACCCAGTACTTC.

The V gene is TRBV11-3, the J gene TRBJ2-1; TRBD2 agrees at 11 bases. Germline CDR1 SGHNT, CDR2 YENEEA. V trimming: 5 bases; J trimming: 2 bases; junction bases outside the gene matches: 2. The CDR3 is 15 amino acids. The CDR3 DNA sequence: TGTGCCAGCAGCATACTAGCGGGAGCCTACAATGAGCAGTTCTTC. This encodes CASSILAGAYNEQFF.

The V gene is TRBV18, the J gene TRBJ2-5; D gene uncertain. V lost 0 bases and J lost 2, with 13 bases in between. The CDR3 consists of 16 residues. Germline CDR1 and CDR2: KGHSH and LQKENI. The CDR3 DNA sequence: TGTGCCAGCTCACCACCGGGTGGGCCAGGTCAAGAGACCCAGTACTTC. Translation: CASSPPGGPGQETQYF.

The V call is TRBV29-1, the J call TRBJ1-1; D is unresolved. CDR3 length equals 18 residues. Germline V gives CDR1 SQVTM, CDR2 ANQGSEA. Trimming removed 1 base from V and 0 bases from J, with 21 bases in between. CDR3 loop: CSVEVRRLERTLNTEAFF. The CDR3 bases are TGCAGCGTTGAAGTGAGAAGGTTGGAGCGTACTTTGAACACTGAAGCTTTCTTT. The full variable domain, its missing parts supplied by reference TRBV29-1 and TRBJ1-1, is SAVISQKPSRDICQRGTSLTIQCQVDSQVTMMFWYRQQPGQSLTLIATANQGSEATYESGFVIDKFPISRPNLTFSTLTVSNMSPEDSSIYLCSVEVRRLERTLNTEAFFGQGTRLTVV.

The V call is TRBV4-1, the J call TRBJ1-4; D not resolved. Germline CDR1 MGHRA, CDR2 YSYEKL. Trimming took 3 bases from V and 3 from J, leaving 11 bases between them. This CDR3 spans 15 amino acids. Written as DNA, the CDR3 is TGCGCCAGCAGCCAGGGTTTCGGGCCTAATGAAAAACTGTTTTTT. It yields the protein CASSQGFGPNEKLFF.

The rearrangement uses TRBV21-1 and TRBJ1-2. TRBV21-1 is designated a pseudogene. CDR3 length: 15 residues. CDR3 protein: CASSKGGESLNGYTF. CDR3 bases: TGTGCCAGCAGCAAAGGTGGGGAGTCTCTCAATGGCTACACCTTC.

The chain has TRBV2 and TRBJ2-6; D gene unclear. Germline assignment: CDR1 SNHLY and CDR2 FYNNEI. This CDR3 contains 16 residues. Trimming shortened V by 3 bases and J by 1 base, and 10 bases separated the two germline ends. The CDR3 is CASSDPGRSGANVLTF. In DNA form, the CDR3 reads TGTGCCAGCAGTGACCCAGGCCGATCTGGGGCCAACGTCCTGACTTTC.

The J gene is TRBJ2-7, the V gene TRBV5-4; 15 bases map to TRBD2. Per germline, CDR1 SGHNT and CDR2 YYREEE (reference sequence). After removal of 3 bases from V and 3 bases from J, the junction contained 1 base not matched to a gene. This CDR3 contains 15 residues. Here the CDR3 reads CASSSGLAGGYEQYF. The DNA for the CDR3 is TGTGCCAGCAGCTCGGGACTAGCGGGGGGCTACGAGCAGTACTTC.

Only one count was recorded for this clone. For the CDR3, the DNA is TGTGCCAGCTCAGCTACCGGGACAGGGTTGGTTGGCTACACCTTC. It yields the protein CASSATGTGLVGYTF. The chain combines TRBV18 with TRBJ1-2, with TRBD1 matching 9 bases. V gave up 5 bases and J gave up 7 bases; unmatched junction bases: 11. This CDR3 region has 15 residues. Germline values: CDR1 KGHSH, CDR2 LQKENI.

The rearrangement links TRBV7-4 to TRBJ1-2; 12 bases agree with TRBD1. V trimming: 7 bases; J trimming: 2 bases; junction bases outside the gene matches: 20. The length of the CDR3 is 20 residues. Per germline, CDR1 SGHVT and CDR2 SQSDAQ. The CDR3, as DNA: TGTGCCAGCACACAACTTAACACCGGGACAGGGGGCTTGTTAAACTATGGCTACACCTTC. Amino acid sequence: CASTQLNTGTGGLLNYGYTF.

The chain has TRBV30 and TRBJ1-2; TRBD1 matches 8 bases. There are 13 residues in the CDR3. V dropped 7 bases and J dropped 5; count of bases not matched to a gene: 9. Germline CDR1 and CDR2: GTSNPN and SVGIG (reference sequence). The CDR3 nucleotides are TGTGCCTACTCGACAGGGGAGGAATATGGCTACACCTTC. Translated, it gives CAYSTGEEYGYTF.

The rearrangement uses TRBV5-1 and TRBJ2-2; D is ambiguous. CDR1 SGHRS and CDR2 YFSETQ come from the germline V gene. The CDR3 covers 15 residues. V gave up 0 bases and J gave up 4 bases, with 10 bases separating them. CDR3 coding DNA: TGCGCCAGCAGCTTGGCCACTGGGCTCACCGGGGAGCTGTTTTTT. Its protein is CASSLATGLTGELFF.

The rearrangement links TRBV6-1 to TRBJ1-1, with no clear D. The CDR3 is 13 amino acids. V was cut by 6 bases and J by 6 bases, with 14 bases left in between. Germline assignment: CDR1 MNHNS and CDR2 SASEGT. Written as DNA, the CDR3 is TGTGCCAGCAGACTTGAGGGAGTACCTGAAGCTTTCTTT. Its protein product is CASRLEGVPEAFF.